A selection of T cell receptor beta chains follows, all from one sample in a study of blood T cells in healthy people across ages. TCRdb called the 5' RACE reads again in MiXCR, with one record for every CDR3 protein. The table has 780,000 or so distinct CDR3 sequences, about 53% seen once. The sample comprised blood. Every receptor here comes from an elderly man in good health. Each CDR3 is given with its conserved first and last residue. Each record gives: D gene, J gene, clone size, V gene, CDR3 protein, CDR3 DNA. The D gene is left open where the match is weak. The size field is filled for only some rows; it gives once, few, many or a size class.

. TRBJ1-2 once TRBV20-1 CSARPTGRGNYGYTF TGCAGTGCTAGACCTACAGGGAGAGGGAACTATGGCTACACCTTC
. TRBJ2-4 . TRBV3-1 CASSPSLTKNIQYF TGTGCCAGCAGCCCCTCGTTGACCAAAAACATTCAGTACTTC
. TRBJ2-5 . TRBV3-1 CASSQVSRETQYF TGTGCCAGCAGCCAAGTGAGCCGGGAGACCCAGTACTTC
. TRBJ2-1 . TRBV12-3/TRBV12-4 CATKAGYEQFF TGTGCCACCAAGGCGGGATATGAGCAGTTCTTC
TRBD1 TRBJ1-4 . TRBV27 CASTPKGQGITNEKLFF TGTGCCAGCACCCCCAAGGGACAGGGCATCACTAATGAAAAACTGTTTTTT
TRBD2 TRBJ2-7 . TRBV6-2/TRBV6-3 CASRLAAYEQYF TGTGCCAGCAGACTAGCGGCCTACGAGCAGTACTTC
TRBD1 TRBJ1-6 . TRBV7-3 CASSQGGQGGSPLHF TGTGCCAGCAGCCAAGGAGGACAGGGGGGTTCACCCCTCCACTTT
. TRBJ2-1 . TRBV3-1 CASSQGRGSGSSYNEQFF TGTGCCAGCAGCCAAGGGCGAGGAAGCGGAAGCTCCTACAATGAGCAGTTCTTC
TRBD2 TRBJ2-5 . TRBV10-3 CAISEGALAGVTNEQYF TGTGCCATCAGTGAGGGGGCCCTAGCGGGAGTCACCAATGAGCAGTACTTC
. TRBJ1-4 . TRBV29-1 CSAAGGANEKLFF TGCAGCGCCGCGGGGGGGGCTAATGAAAAACTGTTTTTT
. TRBJ2-4 few TRBV12-3/TRBV12-4 CASSLRAKNIQYF TGTGCCAGCAGTTTGAGGGCCAAAAACATTCAGTACTTC
. TRBJ1-1 . TRBV29-1 CSGGVQGGEAFF TGCAGCGGAGGGGTTCAGGGCGGCGAAGCTTTCTTT
TRBD2 TRBJ2-1 few TRBV12-3/TRBV12-4 CASSPTTGRAYNEQFF TGTGCCAGCAGTCCCACTACGGGGAGGGCCTACAATGAGCAGTTCTTC
. TRBJ2-7 . TRBV11-1 CASSRSIATYEQYF TGTGCCAGCAGCCGTTCGATAGCAACCTACGAGCAGTACTTC
TRBD1 TRBJ2-1 . TRBV7-6 CASSSRQGLDNEQFF TGTGCCAGCAGCTCCCGACAGGGGCTGGACAATGAGCAGTTCTTC
TRBD2 TRBJ2-1 . TRBV29-1 CSVGELAGKYNEQFF TGCAGCGTGGGGGAACTAGCGGGCAAATACAATGAGCAGTTCTTC
. TRBJ2-6 few TRBV12-3/TRBV12-4 CASSTVGVLSGANVLTF TGTGCCAGCAGTACTGTGGGGGTATTGTCTGGGGCCAACGTCCTGACTTTC
. TRBJ2-7 . TRBV20-1 CSARVGQLYNEQYF TGCAGTGCTAGAGTGGGGCAGCTGTACAATGAGCAGTACTTC
. TRBJ2-4 . TRBV20-1 CSARRNMGGPNKNIQYF TGCAGTGCTAGGCGGAACATGGGGGGCCCTAACAAAAACATTCAGTACTTC
. TRBJ2-1 . TRBV5-1 CASSLNTDAASYNEQFF TGCGCCAGCAGCTTAAATACGGACGCCGCATCCTACAATGAGCAGTTCTTC
. TRBJ1-1 . TRBV20-1 CSARPRTGGAPNTEAFF TGCAGTGCTAGACCCAGAACGGGGGGAGCTCCGAACACTGAAGCTTTCTTT
TRBD1 TRBJ1-4 . TRBV7-9 CASSVNRGGREKLFF TGTGCCAGCAGCGTGAACAGGGGGGGGCGAGAAAAACTGTTTTTT
TRBD1 TRBJ1-2 . TRBV2 CASSDRRAGGNYGYTF TGTGCCAGCAGTGATAGGAGGGCAGGGGGCAACTATGGCTACACCTTC
. TRBJ2-1 . TRBV28 CASSSPWSADEQFF TGTGCCAGCAGTTCCCCCTGGAGCGCCGATGAGCAGTTCTTC
TRBD2 TRBJ2-2 . TRBV5-1 CASSLAFPGGTGELFF TGCGCCAGCAGCTTGGCCTTTCCGGGGGGGACCGGGGAGCTGTTTTTT
TRBD2 TRBJ2-7 . TRBV11-2 CASSLVEGGTYEQYF TGTGCCAGCAGCTTAGTAGAGGGAGGGACCTACGAGCAGTACTTC
. TRBJ2-7 few TRBV4-1 CASSQTSTNYEQYF TGCGCCAGCAGCCAAACTAGCACAAATTACGAGCAGTACTTC
. TRBJ2-1 . TRBV6-2/TRBV6-3 CASRDGAYNEQFF TGTGCCAGCAGGGACGGAGCTTACAATGAGCAGTTCTTC
TRBD2 TRBJ2-1 many TRBV4-2 CASSQDGRAASSSYNEQFF TGTGCCAGCAGCCAAGACGGGAGGGCCGCATCTAGCTCCTACAATGAGCAGTTCTTC
TRBD1 TRBJ2-6 . TRBV3-1 CASSHLRTGGSSGANVLTF TGTGCCAGCAGCCACTTGAGGACAGGGGGATCCTCTGGGGCCAACGTCCTGACTTTC
TRBD1 TRBJ1-3 . TRBV20-1 CSARDRGRGNTIYF TGCAGTGCTAGGGACAGGGGCAGGGGAAACACCATATATTTT
TRBD1 TRBJ1-5 . TRBV6-1 CASIRTGAGQPQHF TGTGCCAGCATTAGGACAGGGGCCGGTCAGCCCCAGCATTTT
. TRBJ1-1 . TRBV15 CATSRDIGAMNTEAFF TGTGCCACCAGCAGAGATATCGGTGCTATGAACACTGAAGCTTTCTTT
. TRBJ2-7 . TRBV18 CASSPPVAYEQYF TGTGCCAGCTCACCCCCAGTCGCCTACGAGCAGTACTTC
TRBD1 TRBJ1-5 . TRBV20-1 CSARDRPGGSQPQHF TGCAGTGCTAGAGATCGGCCAGGGGGCAGTCAGCCCCAGCATTTT
TRBD2 TRBJ2-2 . TRBV10-3 CAISRTGAGEPITGELFF TGTGCCATCAGCCGAACGGGAGCGGGGGAACCGATCACCGGGGAGCTGTTTTTT
TRBD2 TRBJ2-5 . TRBV20-1 CSAPGTSGQETQYF TGCAGTGCCCCCGGGACTAGCGGACAAGAGACCCAGTACTTC
TRBD2 TRBJ2-1 few TRBV20-1 CSARSASGLHLEQFF TGCAGTGCCCGCTCGGCTAGCGGACTCCACCTGGAGCAGTTCTTC
TRBD2 TRBJ2-7 . TRBV6-2/TRBV6-3 CASSPSGIPAYEQYF TGTGCCAGCAGTCCTAGCGGCATCCCTGCCTACGAGCAGTACTTC
TRBD2 TRBJ2-3 . TRBV7-2 CASSSPSGRAVDTQYF TGTGCCAGCAGCTCTCCTAGCGGGAGGGCCGTAGATACGCAGTATTTT
. TRBJ1-2 many TRBV28 CASRSPSRGGLNYGYTF TGTGCCAGCAGGTCCCCTTCTCGTGGGGGGCTTAACTATGGCTACACCTTC
TRBD1 TRBJ2-1 . TRBV5-1 CASSSGTGYNEQFF TGCGCCAGCAGCTCCGGGACAGGTTACAATGAGCAGTTCTTC
TRBD2 TRBJ2-5 . TRBV2 CASSGGLPGNEQYF TGTGCCAGCAGTGGGGGACTACCGGGCAATGAGCAGTACTTC
. TRBJ2-3 . TRBV28 CASSLPGRSPDTQYF TGTGCCAGCAGTTTGCCAGGGAGGTCCCCAGATACGCAGTATTTT
. TRBJ2-1 . TRBV5-1 CASSLEVAVLYNEQFF TGCGCCAGCAGCTTGGAGGTAGCGGTTCTGTACAATGAGCAGTTCTTC
. TRBJ2-7 few TRBV3-1 CASSHPGRLSEQYF TGTGCCAGCAGCCATCCAGGACGTCTAAGCGAGCAGTACTTC
. TRBJ2-1 . TRBV18 CASSPFVGGEAYNEQFF TGTGCCAGCTCACCATTCGTAGGGGGGGAAGCCTACAATGAGCAGTTCTTC
. TRBJ1-1 . TRBV7-2 CASSFQGEAFF TGTGCCAGCAGCTTCCAGGGTGAAGCTTTCTTT